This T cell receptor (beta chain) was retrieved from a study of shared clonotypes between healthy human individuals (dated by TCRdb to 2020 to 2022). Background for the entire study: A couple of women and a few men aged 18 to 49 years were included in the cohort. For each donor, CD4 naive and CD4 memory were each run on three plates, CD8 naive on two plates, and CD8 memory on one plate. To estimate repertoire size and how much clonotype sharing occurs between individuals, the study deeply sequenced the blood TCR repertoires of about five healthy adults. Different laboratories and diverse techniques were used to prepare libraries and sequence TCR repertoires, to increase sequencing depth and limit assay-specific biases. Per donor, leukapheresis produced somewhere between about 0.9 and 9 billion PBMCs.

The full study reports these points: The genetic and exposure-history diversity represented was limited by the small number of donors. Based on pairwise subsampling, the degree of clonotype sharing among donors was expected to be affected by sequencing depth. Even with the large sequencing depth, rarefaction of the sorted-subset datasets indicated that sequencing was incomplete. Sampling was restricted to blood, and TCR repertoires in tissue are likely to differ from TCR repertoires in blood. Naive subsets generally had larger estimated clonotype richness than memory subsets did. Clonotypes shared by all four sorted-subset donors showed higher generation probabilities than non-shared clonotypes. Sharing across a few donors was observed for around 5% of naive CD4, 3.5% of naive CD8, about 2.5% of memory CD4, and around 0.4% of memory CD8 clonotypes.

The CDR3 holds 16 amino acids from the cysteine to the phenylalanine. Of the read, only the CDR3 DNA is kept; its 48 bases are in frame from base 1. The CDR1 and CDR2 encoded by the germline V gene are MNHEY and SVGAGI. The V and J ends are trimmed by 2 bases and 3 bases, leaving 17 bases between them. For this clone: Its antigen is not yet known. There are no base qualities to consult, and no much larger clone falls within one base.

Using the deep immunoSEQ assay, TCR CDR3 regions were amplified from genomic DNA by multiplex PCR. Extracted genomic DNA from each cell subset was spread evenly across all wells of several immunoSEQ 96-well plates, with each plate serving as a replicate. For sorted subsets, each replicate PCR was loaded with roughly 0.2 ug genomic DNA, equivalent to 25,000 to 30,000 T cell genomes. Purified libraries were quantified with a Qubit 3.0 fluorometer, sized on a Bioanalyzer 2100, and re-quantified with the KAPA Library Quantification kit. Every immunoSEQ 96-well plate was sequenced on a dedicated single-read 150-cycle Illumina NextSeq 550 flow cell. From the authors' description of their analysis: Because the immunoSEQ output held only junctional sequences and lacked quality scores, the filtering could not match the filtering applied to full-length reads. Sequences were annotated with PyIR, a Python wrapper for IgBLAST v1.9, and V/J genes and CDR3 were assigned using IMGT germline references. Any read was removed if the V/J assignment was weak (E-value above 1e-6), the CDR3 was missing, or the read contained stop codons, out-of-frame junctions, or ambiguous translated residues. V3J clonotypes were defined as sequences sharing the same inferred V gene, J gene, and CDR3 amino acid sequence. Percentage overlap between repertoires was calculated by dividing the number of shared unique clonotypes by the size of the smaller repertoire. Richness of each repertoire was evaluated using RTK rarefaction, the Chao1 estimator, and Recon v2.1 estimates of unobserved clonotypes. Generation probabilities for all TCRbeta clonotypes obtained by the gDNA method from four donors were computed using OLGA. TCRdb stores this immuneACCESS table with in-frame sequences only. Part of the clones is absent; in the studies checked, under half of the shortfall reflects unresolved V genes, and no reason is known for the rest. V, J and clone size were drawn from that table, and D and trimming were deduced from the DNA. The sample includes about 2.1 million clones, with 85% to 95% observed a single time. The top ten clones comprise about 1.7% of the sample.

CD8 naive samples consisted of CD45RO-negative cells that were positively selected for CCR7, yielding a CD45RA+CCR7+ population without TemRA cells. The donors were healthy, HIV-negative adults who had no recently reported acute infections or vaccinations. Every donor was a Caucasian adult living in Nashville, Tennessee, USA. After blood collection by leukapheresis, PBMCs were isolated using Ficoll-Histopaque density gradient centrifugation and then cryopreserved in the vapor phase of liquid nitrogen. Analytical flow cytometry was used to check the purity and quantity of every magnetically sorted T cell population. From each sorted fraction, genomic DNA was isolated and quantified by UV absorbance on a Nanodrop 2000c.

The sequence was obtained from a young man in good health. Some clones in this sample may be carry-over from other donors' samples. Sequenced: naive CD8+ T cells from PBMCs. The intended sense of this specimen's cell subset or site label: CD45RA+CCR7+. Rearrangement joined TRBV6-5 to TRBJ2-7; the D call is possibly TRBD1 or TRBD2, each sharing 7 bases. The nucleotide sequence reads TGTGCCAGCAGTTACGGGGAGGGACAGCCATTCTACGAGCAGTACTTC. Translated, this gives CASSYGEGQPFYEQYF.